The clone carrying this TCR beta chain came up once. Produced via immunoSEQ multiplex PCR; TCRdb's table is partial and in-frame only. The data contain 150,000 to 160,000 clones, 80% to 90% of them singletons. This entry belongs to a study of blood T cell repertoires in COVID-19. V lost 3 bases, J lost 7 bases, and 5 bases stayed unmatched. The CDR3 loop spans 14 amino acids. Germline CDR1 SGHRS, CDR2 YFSETQ. The sequenced material came from peripheral blood. The chain has TRBV5-1 and TRBJ2-7, with 12 bases identical to TRBD1. The source is a woman between 45 and 65 years old with acute or convalescent COVID-19. CDR3: CASSSGQGAREQYF. In DNA, the CDR3 is TGCGCCAGCAGCTCGGGACAGGGGGCCAGGGAGCAGTACTTC. Drawing the rest from reference TRBV5-1 and TRBJ2-7, the complete variable domain is KAGVTQTPRYLIKTRGQQVTLSCSPISGHRSVSWYQQTPGQGLQFLFEYFSETQRNKGNFPGRFSGRQFSNSRSEMNVSTLELGDSALYLCASSSGQGAREQYFGPGTRLTVT.